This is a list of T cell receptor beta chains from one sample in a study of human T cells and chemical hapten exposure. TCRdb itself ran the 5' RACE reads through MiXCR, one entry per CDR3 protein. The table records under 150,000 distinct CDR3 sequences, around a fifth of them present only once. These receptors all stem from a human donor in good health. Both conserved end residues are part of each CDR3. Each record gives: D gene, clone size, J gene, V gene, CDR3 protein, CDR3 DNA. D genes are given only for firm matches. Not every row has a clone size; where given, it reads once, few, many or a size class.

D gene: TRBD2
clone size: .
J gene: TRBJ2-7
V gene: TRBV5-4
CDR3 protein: CASSLRGAYEQYF
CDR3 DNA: TGTGCCAGCAGCTTGCGGGGGGCCTACGAGCAGTACTTC

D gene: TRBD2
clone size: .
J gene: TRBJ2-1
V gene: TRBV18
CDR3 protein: CASSQLAGLNNEQFF
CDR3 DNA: TGTGCCAGCTCTCAACTAGCGGGTCTAAACAATGAGCAGTTCTTC

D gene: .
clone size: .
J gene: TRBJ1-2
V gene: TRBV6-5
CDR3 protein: CASSPTRDYGYTF
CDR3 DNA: TGTGCCAGCAGCCCTACAAGGGACTATGGCTACACCTTC

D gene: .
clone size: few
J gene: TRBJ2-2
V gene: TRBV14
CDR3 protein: CASSQATELGELFF
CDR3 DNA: TGTGCCAGCAGCCAAGCGACCGAATTGGGGGAGCTGTTTTTT

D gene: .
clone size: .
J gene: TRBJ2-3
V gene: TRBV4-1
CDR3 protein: CASSLNLRGTDTQYF
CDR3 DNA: TGCGCCAGCAGCCTTAACCTGAGGGGCACAGATACGCAGTATTTT

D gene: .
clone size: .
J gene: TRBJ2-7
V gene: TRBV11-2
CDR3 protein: CASSHEGHKPSYEQYF
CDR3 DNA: TGTGCCAGCAGCCACGAGGGACACAAGCCCTCCTACGAGCAGTACTTC

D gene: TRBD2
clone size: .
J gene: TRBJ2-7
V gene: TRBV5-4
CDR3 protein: CASGLARSYEQYF
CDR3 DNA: TGTGCCAGTGGACTAGCGAGATCCTACGAGCAGTACTTC

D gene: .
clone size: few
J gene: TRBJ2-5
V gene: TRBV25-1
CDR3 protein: CASSEIYGSFETQYF
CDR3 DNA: TGTGCCAGCAGTGAAATTTACGGGAGCTTTGAGACCCAGTACTTC

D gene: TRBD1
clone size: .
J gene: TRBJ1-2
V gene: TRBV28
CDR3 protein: CASTWDRVSYGYTF
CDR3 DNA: TGTGCCAGCACCTGGGACAGGGTGAGCTATGGCTACACCTTC

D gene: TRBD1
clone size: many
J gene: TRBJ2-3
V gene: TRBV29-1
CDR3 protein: CSVSQGQVTDTQYF
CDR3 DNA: TGCAGCGTTTCGCAGGGACAGGTCACAGATACGCAGTATTTT

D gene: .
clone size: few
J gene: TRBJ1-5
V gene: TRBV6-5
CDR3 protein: CASSYNSQLNQPQHF
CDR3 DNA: TGTGCCAGCAGTTACAATAGTCAGTTGAATCAGCCCCAGCATTTT

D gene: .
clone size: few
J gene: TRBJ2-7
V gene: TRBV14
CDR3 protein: CASSPQGYYEQYF
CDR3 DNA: TGTGCCAGCAGCCCACAGGGATACTACGAGCAGTACTTC

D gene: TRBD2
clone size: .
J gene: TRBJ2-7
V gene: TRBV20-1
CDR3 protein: CSAGPREGLYEQYF
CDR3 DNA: TGCAGTGCTGGACCGCGGGAGGGCCTCTACGAGCAGTACTTC

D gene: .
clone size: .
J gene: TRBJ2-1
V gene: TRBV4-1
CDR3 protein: CASSQGLGNEQFF
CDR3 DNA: TGCGCCAGCAGCCAAGGACTCGGAAATGAGCAGTTCTTC

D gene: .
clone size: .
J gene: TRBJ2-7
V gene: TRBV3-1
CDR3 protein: CASSQLSYEQYF
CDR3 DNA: TGTGCCAGCAGCCAACTCTCCTACGAGCAGTACTTC

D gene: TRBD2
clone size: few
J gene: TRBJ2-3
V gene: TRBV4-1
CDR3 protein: CASSQDRVLAATDTQYF
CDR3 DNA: TGCGCCAGCAGCCAAGATCGGGTGCTAGCGGCCACAGATACGCAGTATTTT

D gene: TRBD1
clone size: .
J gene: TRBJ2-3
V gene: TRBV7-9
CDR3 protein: CAIPTGGTDTQYF
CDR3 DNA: TGTGCCATCCCGACAGGGGGCACAGATACGCAGTATTTT

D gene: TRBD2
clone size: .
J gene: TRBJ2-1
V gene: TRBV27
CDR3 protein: CASSLLGTSGREGEQFF
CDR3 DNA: TGTGCCAGCAGTTTATTAGGGACTAGCGGGAGGGAGGGTGAGCAGTTCTTC

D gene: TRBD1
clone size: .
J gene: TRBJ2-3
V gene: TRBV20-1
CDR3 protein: CSAREGSGGTQYF
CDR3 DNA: TGCAGTGCTAGAGAGGGATCAGGGGGTACGCAGTATTTT

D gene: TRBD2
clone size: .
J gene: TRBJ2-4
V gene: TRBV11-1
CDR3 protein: CASRSGTSSAKNIQYF
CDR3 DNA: TGTGCCAGCAGATCTGGGACTAGCTCGGCCAAAAACATTCAGTACTTC

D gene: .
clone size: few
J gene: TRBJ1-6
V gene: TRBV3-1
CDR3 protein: CASSQGRTGPVF
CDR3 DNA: TGTGCCAGCAGCCAAGGGAGAACAGGACCCGTATTT

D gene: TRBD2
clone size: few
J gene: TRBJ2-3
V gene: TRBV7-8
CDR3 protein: CASSLRAGLAVSGTDTQYF
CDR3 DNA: TGTGCCAGCAGCCTCAGAGCGGGACTAGCGGTCTCCGGCACAGATACGCAGTATTTT

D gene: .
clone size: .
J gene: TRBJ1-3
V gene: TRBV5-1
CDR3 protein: CASSPSVRSGNTIYF
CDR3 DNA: TGCGCCAGCAGCCCGTCGGTTCGCTCCGGAAACACCATATATTTT

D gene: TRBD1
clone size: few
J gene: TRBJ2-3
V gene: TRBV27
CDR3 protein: CASGQGASKADTQYF
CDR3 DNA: TGTGCCAGCGGACAGGGGGCGTCCAAAGCAGATACGCAGTATTTT

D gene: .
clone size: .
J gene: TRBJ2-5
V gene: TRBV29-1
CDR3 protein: CSVENRVRETQYF
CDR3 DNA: TGCAGCGTTGAAAACAGGGTGAGAGAGACCCAGTACTTC

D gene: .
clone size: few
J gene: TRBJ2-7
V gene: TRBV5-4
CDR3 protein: CASSLASGRVMYEQYF
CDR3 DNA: TGTGCCAGCAGCTTGGCTTCCGGCAGGGTAATGTACGAGCAGTACTTC

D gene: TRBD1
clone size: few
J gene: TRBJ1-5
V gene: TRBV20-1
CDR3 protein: CSAPTDRGASNQPQHF
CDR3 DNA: TGCAGTGCTCCTACGGACAGGGGAGCTAGCAATCAGCCCCAGCATTTT

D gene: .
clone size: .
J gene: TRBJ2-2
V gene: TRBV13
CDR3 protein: CASSRERGRENTGELFF
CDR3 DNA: TGTGCCAGCAGCCGCGAGAGAGGGCGGGAGAACACCGGGGAGCTGTTTTTT

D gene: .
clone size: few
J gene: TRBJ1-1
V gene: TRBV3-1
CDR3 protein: CASSHAAEAFF
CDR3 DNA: TGTGCCAGCAGCCATGCCGCTGAAGCTTTCTTT